Sequencing of this T cell receptor (beta chain) was carried out in a study of cytomegalovirus exposure and HLA in healthy donors. The PCR contained 60 Vbeta and 13 Jbeta primers. Clones were read by immunoSEQ multiplex PCR, and TCRdb kept only the in-frame ones, dropping some. This sample has around 150,000 clones; roughly 80% occur once, and the top ten carry more than 2%. This TCR derives from a boy between 2 and 10 years old in good health and CMV-seronegative. Sequencing used PBMCs.

CDR3 nucleotide sequence: TGTGCCAGCAGCGGACTAGCGGGAAGCGGGGAGCTGTTTTTT. Translation gives CASSGLAGSGELFF. The chain combines TRBV6-4 with TRBJ2-2, with TRBD2 identical over 12 bases. Trimming took 6 bases from V and 7 from J; bases not matched to a gene: 3. The CDR3 spans 14 residues. Germline V lookup: CDR1 MRHNA, CDR2 SNTAGT.